The clone carrying this TCR beta chain was detected ten times or more. RNA transcripts served as template for amplifying TCR beta CDR3 sequences. HTBI-primed RT-PCR formed the first round, and a multiplex PCR formed the second. TCRdb reprocessed the multiplex PCR reads with MiXCR, giving one entry per CDR3 protein. Among roughly 400,000 distinct CDR3 sequences listed, 15% were seen once. This CDR3 contains 14 residues. V lost 5 bases to trimming and J lost 1 base, with 9 bases between them. Germline V gene data show CDR1 as MNHEY and CDR2 as SVGEGT. These data come from a study of Graves' ophthalmopathy and Graves' hyperthyroidism.

The specimen sequenced was peripheral blood. The V gene is TRBV6-2 or TRBV6-3, the J gene TRBJ1-5; no clear D. This clonotype was sampled from a woman aged 18-29 years with stable Graves' hyperthyroidism. The CDR3 reads CASSRQASNQPQHF. The DNA for the CDR3 is TGTGCCAGCAGTAGGCAGGCGAGCAATCAGCCCCAGCATTTT.